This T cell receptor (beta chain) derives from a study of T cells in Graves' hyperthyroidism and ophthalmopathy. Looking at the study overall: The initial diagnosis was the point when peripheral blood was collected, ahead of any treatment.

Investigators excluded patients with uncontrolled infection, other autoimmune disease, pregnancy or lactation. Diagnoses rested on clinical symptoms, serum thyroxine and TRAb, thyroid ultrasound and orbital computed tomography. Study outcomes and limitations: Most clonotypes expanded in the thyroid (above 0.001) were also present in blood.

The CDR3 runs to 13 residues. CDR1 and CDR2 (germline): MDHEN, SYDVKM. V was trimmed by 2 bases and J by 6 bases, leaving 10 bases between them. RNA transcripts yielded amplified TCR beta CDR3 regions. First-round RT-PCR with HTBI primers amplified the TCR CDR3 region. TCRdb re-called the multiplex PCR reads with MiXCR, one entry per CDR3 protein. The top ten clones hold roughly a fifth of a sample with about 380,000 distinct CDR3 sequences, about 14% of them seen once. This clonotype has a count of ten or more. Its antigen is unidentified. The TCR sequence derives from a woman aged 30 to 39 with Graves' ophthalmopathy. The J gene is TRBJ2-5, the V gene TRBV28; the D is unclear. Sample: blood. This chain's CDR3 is CASSLASAKTQYF. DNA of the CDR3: TGTGCCAGCAGTTTAGCCAGCGCGAAGACCCAGTACTTC.